Listed below are T cell receptor beta chains from one sample, sequenced in a study of T cell responses to AZD1222 COVID-19 vaccine. Repertoires were generated with immunoSEQ multiplex PCR, while TCRdb's copy carries only in-frame clones and drops some. The sample includes 120,000 to 150,000 clones, 88% seen only once; the top ten take about 15%. This sample comprised peripheral blood, obtained on day 0 of AZD1222 vaccination. The origin of the receptors is an adult in good health. The CDR3 runs from the conserved cysteine through the conserved F or W. The order of the fields is CDR3 protein, CDR3 DNA, D gene, J gene, V gene, clone size. The D gene is left open where the match is weak. Clone size is not always given. Where it is, it says once, few, many or a class for expanded clones.

CDR3 protein: CASSQTRDQPQHF
CDR3 DNA: TGTGCCAGCAGCCAAACCAGGGATCAGCCCCAGCATTTT
D gene: NA
J gene: TRBJ1-5
V gene: TRBV3-1/TRBV3-2
clone size: NA

CDR3 protein: CASSLSWGGTEAFF
CDR3 DNA: TGTGCCAGCAGTTTATCATGGGGGGGCACTGAAGCTTTCTTT
D gene: NA
J gene: TRBJ1-1
V gene: TRBV27
clone size: NA

CDR3 protein: CATSDYGTGSETQYF
CDR3 DNA: TGTGCCACCAGTGATTATGGGACAGGGTCCGAGACCCAGTACTTC
D gene: TRBD1
J gene: TRBJ2-5
V gene: TRBV24-1
clone size: NA

CDR3 protein: CASSPFRQGLYGYTF
CDR3 DNA: TGTGCCAGCAGCCCTTTCCGACAGGGCCTCTATGGCTACACCTTC
D gene: TRBD1
J gene: TRBJ1-2
V gene: TRBV9
clone size: NA

CDR3 protein: CASSQDQGSRNEQFF
CDR3 DNA: TGTGCCAGCAGCCAAGATCAGGGCAGTAGGAATGAGCAGTTCTTC
D gene: NA
J gene: TRBJ2-1
V gene: TRBV4-2
clone size: NA

CDR3 protein: CASSQPGLVNNEQFF
CDR3 DNA: TGTGCCAGCAGCCAGCCGGGACTAGTCAACAATGAGCAGTTCTTC
D gene: TRBD2
J gene: TRBJ2-1
V gene: TRBV3-1/TRBV3-2
clone size: NA

CDR3 protein: CASSTNEKLFF
CDR3 DNA: TGTGCCAGCTCAACTAATGAAAAACTGTTTTTT
D gene: NA
J gene: TRBJ1-4
V gene: TRBV18
clone size: NA

CDR3 protein: CATSRGQGAPTNTGELFF
CDR3 DNA: TGTGCCACCAGCAGAGGACAGGGGGCCCCGACGAACACCGGGGAGCTGTTTTTT
D gene: TRBD1
J gene: TRBJ2-2
V gene: TRBV15
clone size: few

CDR3 protein: CASSYSDSPHNSPLHF
CDR3 DNA: TGTGCCAGCAGTTACTCGGACAGCCCTCATAATTCACCCCTCCACTTT
D gene: NA
J gene: TRBJ1-6
V gene: TRBV6-5
clone size: NA

CDR3 protein: CASSLRGYGYTF
CDR3 DNA: TGTGCCAGCAGTTTACGGGGCTATGGCTACACCTTC
D gene: NA
J gene: TRBJ1-2
V gene: TRBV28
clone size: NA

CDR3 protein: CASSGGTGKNIQYF
CDR3 DNA: TGTGCCAGCAGTGGTGGGACAGGGAAAAACATTCAGTACTTC
D gene: TRBD1
J gene: TRBJ2-4
V gene: TRBV2
clone size: NA

CDR3 protein: CASTGTGGRYGYTF
CDR3 DNA: TGTGCCAGCACCGGGACAGGGGGCAGGTATGGCTACACCTTC
D gene: TRBD1
J gene: TRBJ1-2
V gene: TRBV28
clone size: NA

CDR3 protein: CASSIALEWGEKLFF
CDR3 DNA: TGTGCCAGCAGTATCGCGCTGGAATGGGGAGAAAAACTGTTTTTT
D gene: NA
J gene: TRBJ1-4
V gene: TRBV28
clone size: NA

CDR3 protein: CASSTGQWGEQFF
CDR3 DNA: TGTGCCAGCAGCACGGGACAGTGGGGTGAGCAGTTCTTC
D gene: TRBD1
J gene: TRBJ2-1
V gene: TRBV7-3
clone size: NA

CDR3 protein: CASSLRGVGEGAKNIQYF
CDR3 DNA: TGTGCCAGCAGTTTAAGGGGAGTCGGTGAGGGAGCCAAAAACATTCAGTACTTC
D gene: NA
J gene: TRBJ2-4
V gene: TRBV27
clone size: NA

CDR3 protein: CAISESMDQPQHF
CDR3 DNA: TGTGCCATCAGTGAGTCGATGGATCAGCCCCAGCATTTT
D gene: NA
J gene: TRBJ1-5
V gene: TRBV10-3
clone size: few